This T cell receptor beta chain was identified in a study of T cells expressing NK-cell markers. At the level of the study: Seven sequenced donors out of eight were HCMV-seropositive, one seronegative.

A note on this clonotype: Its antigen is still unknown.

Overall study results and limits: Dominance of the CD3+CD56-NKG2C+ fraction by these clonotypes also held in several donors.

Germline CDR1 SGHDN, CDR2 FVKESK. The CDR3 is 13 residues long. Beta-chain TCR cDNA was generated via 5'RACE template switching with UMIs. TCRdb re-called the 5' RACE reads; every CDR3 protein appears as one record, without DNA. The sample totals 350,000 to 500,000 distinct CDR3 sequences. The genes are TRBV14 and TRBJ2-3. Sequencing was done on a sample of blood T cells: a sorted CD56 or NKG2C T cell subset, CD4+ or CD8+ T cells, or bulk PBMC T cells (not recorded which). The origin of this receptor is a woman between 18 and 70 years old in good health. CDR3 residues: CASSQAFVDTQYF.